The rows below give T cell receptor beta chains drawn from one sample of a study of blood T cell repertoires in COVID-19. TCRdb's table, derived via immunoSEQ multiplex PCR, lists solely in-frame clones and lacks some. The table shows some 130,000 clones, with more than 60% occurring only once. What was sequenced was peripheral blood. These receptors came from a woman aged 70-85 years with acute or convalescent COVID-19. Both conserved end residues are trimmed from each CDR3. Fields, in order: CDR3 protein, J gene, D gene, V gene. D genes are given only for firm matches.

ASSGQGRLEQY TRBJ2-7 TRBD1 TRBV6-6
ASSLVGTSGRTDTQY TRBJ2-3 TRBD2 TRBV7-9
ASSLGTSAPYEQY TRBJ2-7 TRBD2 TRBV5-4
ASSPKRDRTFNTEAF TRBJ1-1 TRBD1 TRBV7-9
AISGAGTGYNEQF TRBJ2-1 TRBD1 TRBV10-3
ASRRQGDYEQY TRBJ2-7 TRBD1 TRBV5-1
ASSLGNRGREKLF TRBJ1-4 TRBD1 TRBV27
ASSEWTGYTEAF TRBJ1-1 TRBD1 TRBV25-1
ASSFGTAYTGELF TRBJ2-2 TRBD1 TRBV7-9
ASSLGGRLDEQF TRBJ2-1 TRBD2 TRBV28
ASSYIPGKQPQH TRBJ1-5 NA TRBV6-5
ASSPIGGGSYNEQF TRBJ2-1 TRBD2 TRBV7-2
ASSLQTGDQETQY TRBJ2-5 NA TRBV7-9
ASSRGQPNSNQPQH TRBJ1-5 TRBD1 TRBV19
ASSLEPYEQY TRBJ2-7 NA TRBV12-3/TRBV12-4
ASSRGGADVAKNIQY TRBJ2-4 NA TRBV19
ASSPAGGPYEQY TRBJ2-7 TRBD2 TRBV19
ASSRQAGGGTGYTDTQY TRBJ2-3 TRBD1 TRBV3-1/TRBV3-2
ASSEGGTGYT TRBJ1-2 NA TRBV27
ASSQAGGGTGELF TRBJ2-2 TRBD2 TRBV3-1/TRBV3-2
ASTNYRVYYEQF TRBJ2-1 NA TRBV5-6
ASSEALAGGPAQF TRBJ2-1 TRBD2 TRBV6-1
ASSQTGSNQPQH TRBJ1-5 TRBD1 TRBV27
AISGLSGEAEAF TRBJ1-1 NA TRBV10-3
ASSPRQGGNTGELF TRBJ2-2 TRBD1 TRBV18
ASSLLAGDTDTQY TRBJ2-3 TRBD2 TRBV7-3
ASSEWGLPSSYNSPLH TRBJ1-6 NA TRBV2
ASSSPMTSGYNEQF TRBJ2-1 TRBD2 TRBV7-6
ASSIDSLAGATDTQY TRBJ2-3 TRBD2 TRBV19
ASSEADLQY TRBJ2-7 NA TRBV7-8
ATSRRLARPHEQY TRBJ2-7 TRBD2 TRBV15
ASSARLAGEWSNEQF TRBJ2-1 TRBD2 TRBV3-1/TRBV3-2
ASSPQTGSNSPLH TRBJ1-6 TRBD1 TRBV9
ASSLTGGGSYNEQF TRBJ2-1 TRBD2 TRBV3-1/TRBV3-2
ASRGQVYGYT TRBJ1-2 TRBD1 TRBV2
AWSRTGGGYT TRBJ1-2 TRBD1 TRBV30
ASSIGDRGANQPQH TRBJ1-5 TRBD1 TRBV19
TSSQDRARGPLPYQETQY TRBJ2-5 NA TRBV1
ASSPWTGTSGNTIY TRBJ1-3 TRBD1 TRBV19
ASADPGRGYGYT TRBJ1-2 NA TRBV19
ASNTRDSSYEQY TRBJ2-7 TRBD1 TRBV6-9
ATSSHRGGDTGELF TRBJ2-2 NA TRBV24-1
ASLGGAYGYT TRBJ1-2 NA TRBV7-9
ASSIALSDPDNTYEQY TRBJ2-7 NA TRBV19
AWSEISGRATADTQY TRBJ2-3 TRBD2 TRBV30
ASSLEGPPGYEQY TRBJ2-7 NA TRBV7-2
ASSLGTGTDTQY TRBJ2-3 TRBD1 TRBV27
ASKARTTTSYEQY TRBJ2-7 NA TRBV6-5
ASSFPGWPQH TRBJ1-5 NA TRBV28
ASSTNLAESTDTQY TRBJ2-3 NA TRBV3-1/TRBV3-2
AWSVYRMTGELF TRBJ2-2 NA TRBV30
ASSLVAGDTDTQY TRBJ2-3 TRBD2 TRBV28
ASSFGETQY TRBJ2-5 NA TRBV12-3/TRBV12-4
ASSYTAGTVDTQY TRBJ2-3 NA TRBV6-5
ASSQTDEQF TRBJ2-1 NA TRBV11-2
ASRNGGIDEKLF TRBJ1-4 NA TRBV28
ASSYTPAGGNQPQH TRBJ1-5 TRBD1 TRBV6-2/TRBV6-3
ASSVGRGTENYGYT TRBJ1-2 NA TRBV9
ASSQDDRGYEQY TRBJ2-7 TRBD1 TRBV3-1/TRBV3-2